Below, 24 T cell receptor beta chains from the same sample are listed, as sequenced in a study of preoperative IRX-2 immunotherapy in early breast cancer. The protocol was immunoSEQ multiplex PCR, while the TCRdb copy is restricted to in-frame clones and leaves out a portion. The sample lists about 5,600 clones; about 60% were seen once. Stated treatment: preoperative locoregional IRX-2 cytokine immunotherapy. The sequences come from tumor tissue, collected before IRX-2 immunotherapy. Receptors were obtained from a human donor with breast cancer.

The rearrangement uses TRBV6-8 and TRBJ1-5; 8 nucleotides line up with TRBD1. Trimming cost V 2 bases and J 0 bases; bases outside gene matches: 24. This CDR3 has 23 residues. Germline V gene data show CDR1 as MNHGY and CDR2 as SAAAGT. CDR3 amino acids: CASSYTLPTVRTGQMLSNQPQHF. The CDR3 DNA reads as TGTGCCAGCAGTTACACCCTTCCAACCGTAAGGACAGGGCAAATGCTTAGCAATCAGCCCCAGCATTTT.

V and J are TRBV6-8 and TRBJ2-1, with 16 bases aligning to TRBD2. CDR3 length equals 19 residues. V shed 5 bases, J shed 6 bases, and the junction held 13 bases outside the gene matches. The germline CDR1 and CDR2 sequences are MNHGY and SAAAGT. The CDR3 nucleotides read TGTGCCAGCAGTAAAACTACGCCGGGACTAGCGGGAGGGGTCAATGAGCAGTTCTTC. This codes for CASSKTTPGLAGGVNEQFF.

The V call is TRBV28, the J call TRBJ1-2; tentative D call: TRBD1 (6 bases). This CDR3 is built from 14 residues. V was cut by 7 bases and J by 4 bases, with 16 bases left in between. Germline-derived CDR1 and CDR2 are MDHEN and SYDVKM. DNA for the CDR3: TGTGCCAGCACCTTTGGAGGACAGATCTATGGCTACACCTTC. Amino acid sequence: CASTFGGQIYGYTF.

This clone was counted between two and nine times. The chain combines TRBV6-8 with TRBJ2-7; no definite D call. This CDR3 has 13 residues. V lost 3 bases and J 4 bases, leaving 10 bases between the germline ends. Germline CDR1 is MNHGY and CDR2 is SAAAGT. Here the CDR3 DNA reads TGTGCCAGCAGTTATTACCCCGGTTACGAGCAGTACTTC. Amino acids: CASSYYPGYEQYF.

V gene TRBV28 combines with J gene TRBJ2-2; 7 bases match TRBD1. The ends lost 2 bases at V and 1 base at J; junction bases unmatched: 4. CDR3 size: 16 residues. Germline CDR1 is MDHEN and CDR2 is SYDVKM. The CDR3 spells CASSLKAGGNTGELFF. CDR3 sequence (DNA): TGTGCCAGCAGTTTAAAGGCAGGGGGGAACACCGGGGAGCTGTTTTTT.

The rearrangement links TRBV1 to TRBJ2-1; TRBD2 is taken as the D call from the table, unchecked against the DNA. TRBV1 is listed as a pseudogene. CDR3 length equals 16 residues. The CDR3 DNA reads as TGCGCCAGCAGCCAAGAAGGTAGCGGGGATTACAATGAGCAGTTCTTC. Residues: CASSQEGSGDYNEQFF.

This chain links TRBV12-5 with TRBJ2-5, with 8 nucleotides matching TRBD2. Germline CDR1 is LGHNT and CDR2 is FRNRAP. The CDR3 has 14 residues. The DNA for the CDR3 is TGTGCCAGCACTCGTCCGGGACTAGGAGAGACCCAGTACTTC. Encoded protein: CASTRPGLGETQYF.

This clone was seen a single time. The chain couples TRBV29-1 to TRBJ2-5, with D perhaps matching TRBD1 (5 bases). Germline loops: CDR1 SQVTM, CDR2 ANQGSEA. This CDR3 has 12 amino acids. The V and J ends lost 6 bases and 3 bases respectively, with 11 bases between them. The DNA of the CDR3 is TGCAGCGTCAGGGTGGAAAAAGAGACCCAGTACTTC. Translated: CSVRVEKETQYF.

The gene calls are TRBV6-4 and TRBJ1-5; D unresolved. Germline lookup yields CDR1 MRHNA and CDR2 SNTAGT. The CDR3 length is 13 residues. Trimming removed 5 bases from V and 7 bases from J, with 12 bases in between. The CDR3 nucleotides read TGTGCCAGCAGTTCCGGGGTAGGGCAGCCCCAGCATTTT. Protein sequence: CASSSGVGQPQHF.

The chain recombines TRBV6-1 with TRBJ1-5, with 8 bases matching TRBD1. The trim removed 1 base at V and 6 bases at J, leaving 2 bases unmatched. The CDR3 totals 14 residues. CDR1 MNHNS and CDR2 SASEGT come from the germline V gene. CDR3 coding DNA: TGTGCCAGCAGTGAAGGACAGGGGATTCAGCCCCAGCATTTT. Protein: CASSEGQGIQPQHF.

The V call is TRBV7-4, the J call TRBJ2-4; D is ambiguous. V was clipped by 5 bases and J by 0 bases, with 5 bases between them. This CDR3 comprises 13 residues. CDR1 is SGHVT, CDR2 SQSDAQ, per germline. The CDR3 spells CASSLGAKNIQYF. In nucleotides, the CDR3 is TGTGCCAGCAGCCTTGGAGCCAAAAACATTCAGTACTTC.

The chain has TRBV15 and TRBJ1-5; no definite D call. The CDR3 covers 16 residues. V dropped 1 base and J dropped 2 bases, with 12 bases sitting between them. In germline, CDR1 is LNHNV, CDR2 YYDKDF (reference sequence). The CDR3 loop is CATSRVVGPGNQPQHF. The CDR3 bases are TGTGCCACCAGCAGAGTGGTCGGGCCCGGCAATCAGCCCCAGCATTTT.

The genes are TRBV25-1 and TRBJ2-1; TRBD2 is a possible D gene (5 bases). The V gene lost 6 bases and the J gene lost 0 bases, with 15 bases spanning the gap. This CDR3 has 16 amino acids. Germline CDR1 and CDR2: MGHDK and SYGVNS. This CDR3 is CASSRDLTSSYNEQFF. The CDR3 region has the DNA TGTGCCAGCAGCCGGGATCTCACAAGCTCCTACAATGAGCAGTTCTTC.

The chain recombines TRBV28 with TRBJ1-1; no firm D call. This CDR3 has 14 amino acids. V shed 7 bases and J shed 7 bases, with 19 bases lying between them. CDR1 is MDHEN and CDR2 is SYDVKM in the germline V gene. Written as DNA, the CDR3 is TGTGCCAGCATCGACCCTAACCCGGGTGGTGAAGCTTTCTTT. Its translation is CASIDPNPGGEAFF. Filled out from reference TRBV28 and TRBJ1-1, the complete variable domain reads DVKVTQSSRYLVKRTGEKVFLECVQDMDHENMFWYRQDPGLGLRLIYFSYDVKMKEKGDIPEGYSVSREKKERFSLILESASTNQTSMYLCASIDPNPGGEAFFGQGTRLTVV.

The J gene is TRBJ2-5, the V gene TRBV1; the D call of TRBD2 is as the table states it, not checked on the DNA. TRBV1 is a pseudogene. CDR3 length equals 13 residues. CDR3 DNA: TGCGCCAGCAGCCAACGGACTAGCGAGACCCAGTACTTC. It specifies CASSQRTSETQYF.

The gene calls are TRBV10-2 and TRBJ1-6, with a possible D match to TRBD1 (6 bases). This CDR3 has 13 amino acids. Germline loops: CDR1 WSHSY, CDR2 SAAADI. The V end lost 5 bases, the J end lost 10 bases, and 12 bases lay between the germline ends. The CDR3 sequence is CASSPGAYSPLHF. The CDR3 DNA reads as TGCGCCAGCAGTCCAGGGGCATACTCACCCCTCCACTTT.

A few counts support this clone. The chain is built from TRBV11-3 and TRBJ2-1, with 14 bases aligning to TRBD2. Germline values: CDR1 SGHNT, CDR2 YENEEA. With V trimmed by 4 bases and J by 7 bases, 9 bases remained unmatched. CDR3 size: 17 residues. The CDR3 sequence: CASSSPTSGRAGNEQFF. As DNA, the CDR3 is TGTGCCAGCAGCTCCCCGACTAGCGGGAGGGCCGGAAATGAGCAGTTCTTC.

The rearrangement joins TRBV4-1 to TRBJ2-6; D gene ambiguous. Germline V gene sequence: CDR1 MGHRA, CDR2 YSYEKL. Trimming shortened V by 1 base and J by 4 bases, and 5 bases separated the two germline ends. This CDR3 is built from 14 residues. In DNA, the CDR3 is TGCGCCAGCAGCCAAGTCTCGGGGGCCAACGTCCTGACTTTC. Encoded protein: CASSQVSGANVLTF.

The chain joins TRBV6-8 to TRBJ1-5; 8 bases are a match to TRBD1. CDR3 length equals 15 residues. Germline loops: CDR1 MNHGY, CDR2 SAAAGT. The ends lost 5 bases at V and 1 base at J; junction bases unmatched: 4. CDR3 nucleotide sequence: TGTGCCAGCAGTACTTACAGGGGGAGCAATCAGCCCCAGCATTTT. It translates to CASSTYRGSNQPQHF.

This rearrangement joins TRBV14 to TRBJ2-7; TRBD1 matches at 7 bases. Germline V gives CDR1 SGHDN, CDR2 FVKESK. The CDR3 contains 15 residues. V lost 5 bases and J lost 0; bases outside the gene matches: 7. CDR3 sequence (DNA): TGTGCCAGCAGCTTACGGACAGGACGCTCCTACGAGCAGTACTTC. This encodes CASSLRTGRSYEQYF.

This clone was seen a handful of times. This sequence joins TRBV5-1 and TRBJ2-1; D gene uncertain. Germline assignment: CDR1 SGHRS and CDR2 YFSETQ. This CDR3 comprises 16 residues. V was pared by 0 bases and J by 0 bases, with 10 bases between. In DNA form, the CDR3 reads TGCGCCAGCAGCTTGGCCAGGCCCCGCTCCTACAATGAGCAGTTCTTC. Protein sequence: CASSLARPRSYNEQFF.

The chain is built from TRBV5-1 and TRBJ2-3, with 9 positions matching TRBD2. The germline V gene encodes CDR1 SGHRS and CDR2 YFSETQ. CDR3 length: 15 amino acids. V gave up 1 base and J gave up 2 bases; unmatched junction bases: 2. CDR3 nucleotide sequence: TGCGCCAGCAGCTTGACTAGCGGGTCCACAGATACGCAGTATTTT. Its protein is CASSLTSGSTDTQYF. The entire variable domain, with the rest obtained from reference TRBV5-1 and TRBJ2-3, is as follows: KAGVTQTPRYLIKTRGQQVTLSCSPISGHRSVSWYQQTPGQGLQFLFEYFSETQRNKGNFPGRFSGRQFSNSRSEMNVSTLELGDSALYLCASSLTSGSTDTQYFGPGTRLTVL.

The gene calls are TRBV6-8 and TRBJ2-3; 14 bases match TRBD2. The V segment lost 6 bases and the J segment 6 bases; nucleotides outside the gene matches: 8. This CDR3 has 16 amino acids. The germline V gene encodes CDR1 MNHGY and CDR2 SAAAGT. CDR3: CASSRAWTSGRDTQYF. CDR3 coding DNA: TGTGCCAGCAGCCGCGCTTGGACTAGCGGGAGGGATACGCAGTATTTT.

The CDR3 coding sequence is TGTGCCAGTAGTTTCGGACAGGGAGTTAGCTATGGCTACACCTTC. Protein product: CASSFGQGVSYGYTF. V and J are TRBV19 and TRBJ1-2; 8 positions agree with TRBD1. Germline lookup yields CDR1 LNHDA and CDR2 SQIVND (reference sequence). V lost 5 bases, J lost 4 bases, and 9 bases stayed unmatched. There are 15 residues in the CDR3.